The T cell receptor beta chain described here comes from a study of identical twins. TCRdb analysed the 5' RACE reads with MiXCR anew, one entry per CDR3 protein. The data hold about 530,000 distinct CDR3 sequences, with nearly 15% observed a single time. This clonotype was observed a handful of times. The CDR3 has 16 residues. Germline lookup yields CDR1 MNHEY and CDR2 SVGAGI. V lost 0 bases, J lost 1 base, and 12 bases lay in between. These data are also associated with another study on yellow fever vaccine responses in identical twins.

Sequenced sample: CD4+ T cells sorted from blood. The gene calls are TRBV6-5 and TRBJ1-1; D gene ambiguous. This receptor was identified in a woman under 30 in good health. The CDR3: CASSYSSVRSNTEAFF. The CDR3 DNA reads TGTGCCAGCAGTTACTCGTCCGTCAGATCGAACACTGAAGCTTTCTTT.